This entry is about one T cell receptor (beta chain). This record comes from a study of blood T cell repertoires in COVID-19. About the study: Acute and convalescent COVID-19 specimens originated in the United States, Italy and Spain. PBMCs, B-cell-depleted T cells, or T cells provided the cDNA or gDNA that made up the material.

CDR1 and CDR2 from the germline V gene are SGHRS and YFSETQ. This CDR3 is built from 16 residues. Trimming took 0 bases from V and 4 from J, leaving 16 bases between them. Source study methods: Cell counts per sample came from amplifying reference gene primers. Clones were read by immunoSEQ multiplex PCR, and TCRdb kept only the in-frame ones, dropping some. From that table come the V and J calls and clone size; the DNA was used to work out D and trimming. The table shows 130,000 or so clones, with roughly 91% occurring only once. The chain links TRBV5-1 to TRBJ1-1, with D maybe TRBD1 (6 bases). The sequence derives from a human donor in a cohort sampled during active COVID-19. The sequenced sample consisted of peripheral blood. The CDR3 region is CASSLDGRLGGTEAFF. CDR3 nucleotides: TGCGCCAGCAGCTTGGATGGCAGGTTAGGGGGCACTGAAGCTTTCTTT.